The T cell receptor (beta chain) described here comes from a study of blood T cell repertoires in COVID-19. Original methodology: Counts of nucleated cells, estimated from reference gene primer amplification, were obtained. TCRdb keeps only in-frame clones here, not all; method: immunoSEQ multiplex PCR. The D gene and trimming were derived from the DNA, and the V and J assignments and clone size from that table. Altogether about 52,000 clones are present, more than 85% being singletons, with the ten largest covering more than 15%. The clonotype originates from a human donor with active COVID-19. The donor label of this sample is uncertain. Specimen: peripheral blood.

In DNA, the CDR3 is TGTGCCAGCAGTCCCGGACAGGAATCCAACAATGAGCAGTTCTTC. It is translated as CASSPGQESNNEQFF. V usage is TRBV3-1 (or the pseudogene TRBV3-2) and J usage is TRBJ2-1, with 7 nucleotides matching TRBD1. The CDR3 length is 15 residues. The ends lost 6 bases at V and 5 bases at J; junction bases unmatched: 10. Germline V gene lookup returns CDR1 LGHDT and CDR2 YNNKEL (reference sequence).